A single sample is the source of the 2 T cell receptor beta chains below, sequenced in a study of CD8 T cells in ankylosing spondylitis. One entry per CDR3 protein, called by TCRdb with MiXCR from the 5' RACE reads. The sample includes just over 350,000 distinct CDR3 sequences, 20% to 25% of them seen just once. The material sequenced was blood, either unsorted or a sorted T cell fraction (not recorded which). The receptors originated from a male donor with ankylosing spondylitis or in good health (not recorded which).

The V gene is TRBV6-1, the J gene TRBJ2-7; no clear D gene. The V and J ends lost 1 base and 2 bases respectively, with 9 bases between them. CDR1 is MNHNS and CDR2 is SASEGT in the germline V gene. This CDR3 is 14 amino acids long. The chain's CDR3 is CASSEGHPTYEQYF. CDR3 bases: TGTGCCAGCAGTGAAGGACACCCGACCTACGAGCAGTACTTC.

Only a few counts were recorded for this clonotype. The J gene is TRBJ2-2, the V gene TRBV7-9; D call uncertain. Looked up from germline, CDR1 is SEHNR and CDR2 is FQNEAQ (reference sequence). The CDR3 contains 13 residues. V lost 8 bases and J 1 base, leaving 8 bases between the germline ends. CDR3 in amino acids: CASGGVNTGELFF. CDR3 DNA: TGTGCCAGCGGTGGAGTGAACACCGGGGAGCTGTTTTTT.